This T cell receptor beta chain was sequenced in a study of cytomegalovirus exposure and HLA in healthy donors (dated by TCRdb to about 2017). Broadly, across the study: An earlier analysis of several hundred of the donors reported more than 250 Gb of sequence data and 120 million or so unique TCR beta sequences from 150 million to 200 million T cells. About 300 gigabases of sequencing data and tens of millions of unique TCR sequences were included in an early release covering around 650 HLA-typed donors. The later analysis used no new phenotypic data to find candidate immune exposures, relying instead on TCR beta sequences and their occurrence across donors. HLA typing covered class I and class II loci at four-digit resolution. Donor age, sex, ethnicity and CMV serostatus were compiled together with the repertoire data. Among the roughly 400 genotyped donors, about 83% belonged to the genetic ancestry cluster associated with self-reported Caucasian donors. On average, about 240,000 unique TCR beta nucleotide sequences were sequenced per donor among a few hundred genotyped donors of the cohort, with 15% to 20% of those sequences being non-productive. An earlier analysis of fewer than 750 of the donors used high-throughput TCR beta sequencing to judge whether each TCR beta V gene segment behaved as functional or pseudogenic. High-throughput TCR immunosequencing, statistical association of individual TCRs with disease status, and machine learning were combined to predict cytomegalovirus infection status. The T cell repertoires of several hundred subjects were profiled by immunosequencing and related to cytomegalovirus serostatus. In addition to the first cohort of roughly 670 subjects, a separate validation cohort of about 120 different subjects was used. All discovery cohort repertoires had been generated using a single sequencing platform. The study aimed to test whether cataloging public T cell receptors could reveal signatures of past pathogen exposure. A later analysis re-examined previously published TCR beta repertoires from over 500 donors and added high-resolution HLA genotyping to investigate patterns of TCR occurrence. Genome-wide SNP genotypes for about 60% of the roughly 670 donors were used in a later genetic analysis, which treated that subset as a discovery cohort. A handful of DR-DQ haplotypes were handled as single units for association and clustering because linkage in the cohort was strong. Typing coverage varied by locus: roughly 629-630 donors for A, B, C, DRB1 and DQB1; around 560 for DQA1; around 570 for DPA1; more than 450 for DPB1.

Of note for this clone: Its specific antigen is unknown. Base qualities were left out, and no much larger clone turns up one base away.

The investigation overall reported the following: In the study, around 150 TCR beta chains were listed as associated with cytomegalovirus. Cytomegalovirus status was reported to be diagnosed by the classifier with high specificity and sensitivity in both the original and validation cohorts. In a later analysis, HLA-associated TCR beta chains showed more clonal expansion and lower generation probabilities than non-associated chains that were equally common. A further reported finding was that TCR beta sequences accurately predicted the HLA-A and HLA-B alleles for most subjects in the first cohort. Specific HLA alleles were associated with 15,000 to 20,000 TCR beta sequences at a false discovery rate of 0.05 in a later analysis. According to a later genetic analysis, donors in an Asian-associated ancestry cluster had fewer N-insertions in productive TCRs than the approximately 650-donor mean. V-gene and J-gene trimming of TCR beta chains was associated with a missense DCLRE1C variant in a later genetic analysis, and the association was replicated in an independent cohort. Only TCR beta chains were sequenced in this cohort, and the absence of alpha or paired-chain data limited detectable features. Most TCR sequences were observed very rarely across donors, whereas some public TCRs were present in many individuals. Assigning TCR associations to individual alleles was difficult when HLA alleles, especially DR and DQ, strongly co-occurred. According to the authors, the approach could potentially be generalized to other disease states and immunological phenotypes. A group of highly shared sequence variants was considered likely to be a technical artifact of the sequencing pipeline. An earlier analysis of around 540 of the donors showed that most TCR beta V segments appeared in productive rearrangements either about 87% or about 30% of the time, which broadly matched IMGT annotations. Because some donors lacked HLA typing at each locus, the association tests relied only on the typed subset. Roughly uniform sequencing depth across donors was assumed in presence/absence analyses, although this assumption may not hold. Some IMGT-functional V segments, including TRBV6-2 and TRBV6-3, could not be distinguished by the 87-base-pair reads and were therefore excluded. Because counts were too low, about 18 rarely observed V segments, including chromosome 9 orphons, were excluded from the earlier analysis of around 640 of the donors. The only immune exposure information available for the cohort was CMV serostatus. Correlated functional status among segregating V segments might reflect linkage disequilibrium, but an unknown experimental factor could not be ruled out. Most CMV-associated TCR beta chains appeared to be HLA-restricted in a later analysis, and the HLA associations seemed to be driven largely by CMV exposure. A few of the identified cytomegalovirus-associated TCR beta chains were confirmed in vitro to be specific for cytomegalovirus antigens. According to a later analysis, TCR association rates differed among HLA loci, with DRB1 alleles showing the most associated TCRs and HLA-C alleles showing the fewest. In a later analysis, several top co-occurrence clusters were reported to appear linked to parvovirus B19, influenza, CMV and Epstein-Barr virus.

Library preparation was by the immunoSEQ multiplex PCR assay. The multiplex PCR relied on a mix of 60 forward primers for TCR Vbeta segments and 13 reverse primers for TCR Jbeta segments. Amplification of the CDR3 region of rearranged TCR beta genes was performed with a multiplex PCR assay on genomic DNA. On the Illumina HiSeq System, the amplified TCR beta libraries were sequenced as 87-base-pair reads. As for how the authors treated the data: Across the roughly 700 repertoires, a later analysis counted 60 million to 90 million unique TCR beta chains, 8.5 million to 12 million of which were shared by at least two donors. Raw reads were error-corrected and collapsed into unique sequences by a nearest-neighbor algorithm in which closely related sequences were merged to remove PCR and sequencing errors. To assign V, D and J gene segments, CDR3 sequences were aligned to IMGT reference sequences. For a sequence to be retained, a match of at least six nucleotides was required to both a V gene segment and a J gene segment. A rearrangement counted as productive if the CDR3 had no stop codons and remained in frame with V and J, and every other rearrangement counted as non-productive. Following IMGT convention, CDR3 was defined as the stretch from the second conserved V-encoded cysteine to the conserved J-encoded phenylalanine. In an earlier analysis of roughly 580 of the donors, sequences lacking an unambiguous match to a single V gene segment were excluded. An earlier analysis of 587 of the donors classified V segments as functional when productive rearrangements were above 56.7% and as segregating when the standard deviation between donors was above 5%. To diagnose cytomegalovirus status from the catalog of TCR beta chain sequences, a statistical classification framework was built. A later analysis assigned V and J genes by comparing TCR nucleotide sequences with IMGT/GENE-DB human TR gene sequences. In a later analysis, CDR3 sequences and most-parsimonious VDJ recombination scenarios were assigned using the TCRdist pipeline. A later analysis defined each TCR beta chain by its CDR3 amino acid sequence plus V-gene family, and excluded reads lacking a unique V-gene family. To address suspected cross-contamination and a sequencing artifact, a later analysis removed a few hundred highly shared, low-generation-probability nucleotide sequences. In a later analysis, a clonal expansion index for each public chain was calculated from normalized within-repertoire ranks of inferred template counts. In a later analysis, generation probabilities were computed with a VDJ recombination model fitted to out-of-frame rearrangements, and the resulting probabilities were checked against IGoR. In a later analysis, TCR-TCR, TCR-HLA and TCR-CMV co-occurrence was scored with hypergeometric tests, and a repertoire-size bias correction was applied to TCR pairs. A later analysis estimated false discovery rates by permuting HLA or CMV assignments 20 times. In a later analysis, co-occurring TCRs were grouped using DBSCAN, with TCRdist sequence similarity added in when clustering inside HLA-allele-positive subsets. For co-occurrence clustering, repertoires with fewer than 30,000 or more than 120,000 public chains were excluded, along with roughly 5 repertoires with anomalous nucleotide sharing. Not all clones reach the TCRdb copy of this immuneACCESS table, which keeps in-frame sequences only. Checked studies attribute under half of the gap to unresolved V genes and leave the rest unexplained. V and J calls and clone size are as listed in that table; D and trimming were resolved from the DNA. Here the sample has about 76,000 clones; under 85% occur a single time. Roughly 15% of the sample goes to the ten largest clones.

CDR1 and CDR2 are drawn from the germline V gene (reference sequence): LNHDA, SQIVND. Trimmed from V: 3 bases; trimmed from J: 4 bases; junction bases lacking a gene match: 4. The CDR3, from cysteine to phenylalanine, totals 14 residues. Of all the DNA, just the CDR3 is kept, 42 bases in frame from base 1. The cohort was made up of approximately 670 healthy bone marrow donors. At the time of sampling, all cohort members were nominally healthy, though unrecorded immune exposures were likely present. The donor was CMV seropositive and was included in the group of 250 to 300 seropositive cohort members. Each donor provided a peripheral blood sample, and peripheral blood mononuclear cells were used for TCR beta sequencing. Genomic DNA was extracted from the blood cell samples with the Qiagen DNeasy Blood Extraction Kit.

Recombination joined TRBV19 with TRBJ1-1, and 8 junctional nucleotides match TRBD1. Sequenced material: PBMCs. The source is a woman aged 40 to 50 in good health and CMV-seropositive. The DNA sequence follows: TGTGCCAGTAGTATCCCCCAGGGGGCCACTGAAGCTTTCTTT. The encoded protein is CASSIPQGATEAFF.